Given below is one TCR beta chain in context. Generated by immunoSEQ multiplex PCR, the TCRdb table keeps only in-frame clones and is missing some. The profile shows 150,000 to 200,000 clones, more than 65% of them singletons. The sample is drawn from a study of blood T cell repertoires in COVID-19. This CDR3 contains 14 residues. CDR1 SGHRS and CDR2 YFSETQ come from the germline V gene. Trimming shortened V by 3 bases and J by 2 bases, and 11 bases separated the two germline ends. Recovery meant two consecutive negative NP/OP PCR tests, professional clearance, or resolved symptoms. This chain uses TRBV5-1 with TRBJ1-1; unclear D gene. The TCR comes from a man in his sixties who had recovered from COVID-19. Sequenced sample: PBMCs or T cells enriched from blood (not recorded which). This chain's CDR3 is CASSSSSGNTEAFF. The DNA for the CDR3 is TGCGCCAGCAGCTCATCCAGTGGTAACACTGAAGCTTTCTTT.